These 7 T cell receptor beta chains share one sample of origin, sequenced in a study of cytomegalovirus exposure and HLA in healthy donors. Primers included in the PCR were 60 Vbeta and 13 Jbeta primers. Profiled with immunoSEQ multiplex PCR; TCRdb holds only in-frame clones, not every one. The table lists more than 100,000 clones, 60% to 85% of them singletons. Sequencing was done on a sample of PBMCs. The receptors shown here come from a woman between 25 and 40 years old in good health and CMV-seropositive.

The chain uses TRBV6-1 and TRBJ2-7; D remains ambiguous. Germline V gives CDR1 MNHNS, CDR2 SASEGT. V was trimmed by 4 bases and J by 3 bases, leaving 4 bases between them. The CDR3 length is 11 residues. CDR3 region: CASSGHYEQYF. DNA for the CDR3: TGTGCCAGCAGTGGGCACTACGAGCAGTACTTC.

V gene TRBV13 combines with J gene TRBJ2-7, with a possible D match to TRBD2 (7 bases). V lost 4 bases to trimming and J lost 9 bases, with 13 bases between them. Per the germline V gene, CDR1 is PRHDT and CDR2 is FYEKMQ (reference sequence). The CDR3 is made up of 12 amino acids. Written as DNA, the CDR3 is TGTGCCAGCAGCTGGGGGGGCTCGGGGCAGTACTTC. Encoded protein: CASSWGGSGQYF.

V and J are TRBV28 and TRBJ1-2; 8 bases fit TRBD1. CDR1 is MDHEN and CDR2 is SYDVKM in the germline V gene. CDR3 size: 15 residues. Trimming cost V 4 bases and J 2 bases; bases outside gene matches: 6. The CDR3 coding sequence is TGTGCCAGCAGTTCTGACAGGGGCGCAAACTATGGCTACACCTTC. Its translation is CASSSDRGANYGYTF.

The chain combines TRBV7-9 with TRBJ2-3, with a possible D match to TRBD1 (6 bases). The CDR3 has 15 residues. The germline V and J ends were trimmed by 4 bases and 3 bases, with 14 bases remaining between them. From germline, CDR1 is SEHNR and CDR2 FQNEAQ (reference sequence). CDR3 protein: CASSSGGGRTDTQYF. In nucleotides, the CDR3 is TGTGCCAGCAGCTCGGGTGGGGGCCGGACAGATACGCAGTATTTT.

This rearrangement joins TRBV5-6 to TRBJ1-1; perhaps TRBD1 as D (6 bases). Trimming pared 2 bases from V and 8 bases from J, leaving 7 bases between. This CDR3 is 11 amino acids long. Germline values: CDR1 SGHDT, CDR2 YYEEEE. The CDR3 nucleotides are TGTGCCAGCAGCTTCAGGGGAGAAGCTTTCTTT. It yields the protein CASSFRGEAFF.

The rearrangement links TRBV10-1 to TRBJ1-4; perhaps TRBD1 as D (6 bases). Per the germline V gene, CDR1 is WNHNN and CDR2 is SYGVQD (reference sequence). Deletions cut 3 bases from V and 0 bases from J, with 11 bases between. CDR3 length: 16 amino acids. The DNA for the CDR3 is TGCGCCAGCAGTGACCAACAGGGCCCAACTAATGAAAAACTGTTTTTT. Its protein is CASSDQQGPTNEKLFF.

The chain recombines TRBV13 with TRBJ2-3; possible D gene TRBD2, 6 bases. In germline, CDR1 is PRHDT, CDR2 FYEKMQ (reference sequence). The V end was cut by 1 base, the J end by 0 bases, with 8 bases between. CDR3 length equals 15 residues. The CDR3 DNA is TGTGCCAGCAGCTTAGTCGGGGGTAGCACAGATACGCAGTATTTT. Amino acids: CASSLVGGSTDTQYF.